This TCR beta chain came from a study of metastatic and nonmetastatic thyroid tumors. Study-level points and caveats: Compared with benign nodules, malignant thyroid tumors were reported to have significantly higher TCR beta diversity in both blood and tumor.

Thyroid surgery was preceded by no treatment in any patient. Looked up from germline, CDR1 is MNHEY and CDR2 is SMNVEV (reference sequence). Trimming took 7 bases from V and 4 from J, leaving 6 bases between them. The CDR3 totals 11 residues. TCRdb reassembled clones from the PCR reads with MiXCR. The profile shows 50,000 or so clones, approximately 17% of them singletons. In this sample, this clone turned up many times. The antigen remains undetermined. The clonotype comes from a female donor with papillary thyroid cancer or a benign thyroid nodule (not recorded which). Some clones in this sample may be carry-over from other donors' samples. The rearrangement uses TRBV27 and TRBJ2-3; D unresolved. What was sequenced was blood. CDR3 in amino acids: CASKGADTQYF. The CDR3 region has the DNA TGTGCCAGCAAGGGCGCAGATACGCAGTATTTT.